This T cell receptor beta chain was found in a study of blood T cell repertoires in COVID-19. The CDR3 consists of 15 residues. Trimming removed 5 bases from V and 3 bases from J; junction bases left unmatched: 6. Germline values: CDR1 SEHNR, CDR2 FQNEAQ (reference sequence). The method was immunoSEQ multiplex PCR; TCRdb's version includes in-frame clones alone and lacks a portion of them. In the table there are tens of thousands of clones, 82% of which are singletons. The gene calls are TRBV7-9 and TRBJ2-2; 7 bases are a match to TRBD1. Sequencing used peripheral blood. The TCR was taken from a human donor in a cohort sampled during active COVID-19. CDR3 amino acids: CASSPHRGYTGELFF. The DNA of the CDR3 is TGTGCCAGCAGCCCTCACAGGGGCTACACCGGGGAGCTGTTTTTT.